Listed here is a single T cell receptor (beta chain). Its specificity is unknown. Findings and limits, study-wide: The TCR gene usage of tumor memory CD4+ T cells clustered together with blood and lymph node memory CD4+ cells and with lymph node naive CD4+ cells. The larger-cohort validation was restricted to a single TCR beta V-J rearrangement rather than whole repertoires. Tumor-infiltrating Treg TCR alpha and beta sequences overlapped most with tumor naive CD4+ T cells, then blood naive.

Constant-region reverse primers amplified full-length variable regions, followed by semi-nested Nested Universal Primer A PCR. Each CDR3 protein gets one entry after TCRdb re-called the 5' RACE reads with MiXCR. The sample has 62,000 or so distinct CDR3 sequences; about 25% are singletons. The sorted Tregs were CD4+CD25+CD127-/low cells. The CDR3 contains 18 residues. V was pared by 0 bases and J by 7 bases, with 10 bases of the junction left unmatched. Germline lookup yields CDR1 SGHRS and CDR2 YFSETQ. This TCR was recovered from a female donor with breast cancer. The chain joins TRBV5-1 to TRBJ2-3, with 14 bases identical to TRBD2. Sequencing used tumor-infiltrating Tregs sorted from the breast tumor. The DNA for the CDR3 is TGCGCCAGCAGCTTGGCCACGACTAGCGGGGGGGCCATCTATACGCAGTATTTT. It encodes CASSLATTSGGAIYTQYF.